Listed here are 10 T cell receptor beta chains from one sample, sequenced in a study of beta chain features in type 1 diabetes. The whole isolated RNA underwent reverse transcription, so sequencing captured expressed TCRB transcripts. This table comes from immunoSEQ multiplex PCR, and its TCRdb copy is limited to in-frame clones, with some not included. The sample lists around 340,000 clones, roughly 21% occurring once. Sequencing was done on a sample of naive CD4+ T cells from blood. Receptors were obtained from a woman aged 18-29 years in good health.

The CDR3 sequence: CASSRGQGGLYEQYF. CDR3 in DNA: TGTGCCAGCAGTCGAGGACAGGGGGGACTATACGAGCAGTACTTC. The chain has TRBV7-2 and TRBJ2-7, with TRBD1 matching over 10 bases. With V trimmed by 6 bases and J by 4 bases, 9 bases remained unmatched. Germline assignment: CDR1 SGHTA and CDR2 FQGNSA. The CDR3 contains 15 residues.

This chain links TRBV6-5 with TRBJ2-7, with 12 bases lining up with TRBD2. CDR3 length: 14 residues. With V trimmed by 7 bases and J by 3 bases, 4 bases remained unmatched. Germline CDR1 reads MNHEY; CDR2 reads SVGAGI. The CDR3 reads CASTQTSGGYEQYF. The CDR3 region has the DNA TGTGCCAGCACCCAGACTAGCGGGGGCTACGAGCAGTACTTC.

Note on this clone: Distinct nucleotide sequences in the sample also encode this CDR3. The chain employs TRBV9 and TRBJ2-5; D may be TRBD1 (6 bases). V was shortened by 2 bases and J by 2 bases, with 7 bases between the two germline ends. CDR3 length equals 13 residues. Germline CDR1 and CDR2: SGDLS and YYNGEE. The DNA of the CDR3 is TGTGCCAGCAGCGTCGGACAGCAAGAGACCCAGTACTTC. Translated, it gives CASSVGQQETQYF.

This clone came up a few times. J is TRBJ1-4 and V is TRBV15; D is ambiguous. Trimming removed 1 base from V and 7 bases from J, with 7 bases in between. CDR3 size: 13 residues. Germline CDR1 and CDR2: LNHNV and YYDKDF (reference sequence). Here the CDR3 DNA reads TGTGCCACCAGCAGAGGAGAGGGTGAAAAACTGTTTTTT. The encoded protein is CATSRGEGEKLFF.

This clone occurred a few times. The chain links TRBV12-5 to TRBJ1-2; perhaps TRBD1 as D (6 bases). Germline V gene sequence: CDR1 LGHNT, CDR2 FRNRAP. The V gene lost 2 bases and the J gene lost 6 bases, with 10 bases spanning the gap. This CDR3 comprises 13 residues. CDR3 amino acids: CASGLKGVDGYTF. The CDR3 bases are TGTGCTAGTGGTTTGAAGGGGGTCGATGGCTACACCTTC.

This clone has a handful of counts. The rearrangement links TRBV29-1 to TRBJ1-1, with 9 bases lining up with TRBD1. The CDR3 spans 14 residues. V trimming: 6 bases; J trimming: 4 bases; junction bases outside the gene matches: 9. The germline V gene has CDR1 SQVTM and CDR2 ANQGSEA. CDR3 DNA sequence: TGCAGCGTAGACCTCACAGGGGGCTCCACTGAAGCTTTCTTT. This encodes CSVDLTGGSTEAFF.

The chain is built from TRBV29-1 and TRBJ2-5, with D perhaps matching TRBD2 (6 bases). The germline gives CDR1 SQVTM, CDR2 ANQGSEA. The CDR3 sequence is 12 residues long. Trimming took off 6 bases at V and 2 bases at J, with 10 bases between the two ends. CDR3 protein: CSVRDVQETQYF. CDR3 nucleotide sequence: TGCAGCGTGCGGGACGTTCAAGAGACCCAGTACTTC.

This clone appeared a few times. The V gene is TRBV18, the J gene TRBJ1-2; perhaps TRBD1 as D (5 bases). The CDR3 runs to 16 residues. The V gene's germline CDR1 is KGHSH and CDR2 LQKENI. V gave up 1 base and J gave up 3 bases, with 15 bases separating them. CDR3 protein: CASSPRWGLRHYGYTF. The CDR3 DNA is TGTGCCAGCTCACCACGGTGGGGACTTCGGCACTATGGCTACACCTTC.

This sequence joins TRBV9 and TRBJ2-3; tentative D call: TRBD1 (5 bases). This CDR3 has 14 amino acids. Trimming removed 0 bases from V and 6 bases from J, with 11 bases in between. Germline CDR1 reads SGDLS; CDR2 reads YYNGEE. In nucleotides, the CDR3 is TGTGCCAGCAGCGTAGGTCAGGGTTCGGATACGCAGTATTTT. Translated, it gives CASSVGQGSDTQYF.

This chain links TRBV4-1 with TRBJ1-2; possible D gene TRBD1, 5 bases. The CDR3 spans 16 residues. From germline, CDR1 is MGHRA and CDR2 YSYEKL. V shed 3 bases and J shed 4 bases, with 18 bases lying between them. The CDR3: CASSHIPIGAAYGYTF. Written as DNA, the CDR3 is TGCGCCAGCAGCCACATACCGATAGGGGCCGCCTATGGCTACACCTTC.